These 29 T cell receptor beta chains originate from one sample sequenced in a study of tumor T cells in aggressive B-cell lymphoma. Here immunoSEQ multiplex PCR was the method, and the copy in TCRdb shows in-frame clones only, minus some. The data contain fewer than 6,500 clones, over 90% of them singletons. The sequenced material came from tumor tissue. These receptors were collected from an adult with diffuse large B cell lymphoma.

The J gene is TRBJ1-1, the V gene TRBV7-3; D gene ambiguous. Trimming removed 5 bases at V and 2 bases at J, with 18 bases between. CDR1 is SGHTA and CDR2 is FQGTGA in the germline V gene. The CDR3 sequence is 16 residues long. The CDR3 DNA is TGTGCCAGCAGCCCGCTCGGAACGGCAGGTAACACTGAAGCTTTCTTT. Amino acids: CASSPLGTAGNTEAFF. Complete variable domain (other parts from reference TRBV7-3 and TRBJ1-1): GAGVSQTPSNKVTEKGKYVELRCDPISGHTALYWYRQSLGQGPEFLIYFQGTGAADDSGLPNDRFFAVRPEGSVSTLKIQRTERGDSAVYLCASSPLGTAGNTEAFFGQGTRLTVV.

This chain connects TRBV2 to TRBJ1-2; 7 nucleotides agree with TRBD1. V shed 6 bases, J shed 0 bases, and the junction held 7 bases outside the gene matches. CDR1 SNHLY and CDR2 FYNNEI come from the germline V gene. The CDR3 runs to 15 residues. The CDR3 loop is CASRTGQNPNYGYTF. In nucleotides, the CDR3 is TGTGCCAGCAGGACGGGACAGAACCCTAACTATGGCTACACCTTC.

The rearrangement uses TRBV28 and TRBJ2-1; possibly TRBD2 for D (5 bases). CDR1 is MDHEN, CDR2 SYDVKM, per germline. Trimming left V 5 bases short and J 5 bases short, with 13 bases between. This CDR3 has 14 amino acids. The CDR3 loop reads CASSATRGHNEQFF. CDR3 coding DNA: TGTGCCAGCAGTGCCACCCGGGGTCACAATGAGCAGTTCTTC.

This chain connects TRBV5-1 to TRBJ2-5; 8 positions match TRBD1. V was pared by 1 base and J by 3 bases, with 2 bases of the junction left unmatched. In germline, CDR1 is SGHRS, CDR2 YFSETQ. The CDR3 is 14 amino acids. The CDR3 region is CASSLQGAEETQYF. CDR3 DNA sequence: TGCGCCAGCAGCTTGCAGGGGGCGGAAGAGACCCAGTACTTC.

On this clone itself: Sequence at one end of the junction differs from germline and may be a read error. The V call is TRBV2, the J call TRBJ1-2; the D is unclear. CDR3 length: 13 amino acids. Germline lookup yields CDR1 SNHLY and CDR2 FYNNEI. CDR3 nucleotide sequence: TGTGCCAGCAGTGGAGAGAGGAGCTATGGCTATACCTTC. Translation gives CASSGERSYGYTF.

A remark on this clone: Other DNA sequences from this sample encode an identical CDR3 as well. The V gene is TRBV5-1, the J gene TRBJ2-5; 8 bases agree with TRBD1. Germline CDR1 reads SGHRS; CDR2 reads YFSETQ. The length of the CDR3 is 15 residues. J was trimmed by 5 bases and V by 4 bases; bases with no gene match: 10. The CDR3 loop is CASSVGQGLKETQYF. CDR3 sequence (DNA): TGCGCCAGCAGCGTCGGACAGGGTCTAAAGGAGACCCAGTACTTC.

The chain links TRBV4-3 to TRBJ2-5, with 9 positions matching TRBD1. TRBJ2-7 explains the end of the DNA better; the J call may be wrong. The CDR3 consists of 14 residues. Germline CDR1 and CDR2: LGHNA and YSLEER. The chain's CDR3 is CASSQGQGVREQYF. The CDR3 DNA is TGCGCCAGCAGCCAAGGACAGGGGGTTCGCGAGCAGTACTTC.

This clone was picked up a small number of times. This rearrangement joins TRBV4-3 to TRBJ1-2; 10 bases line up with TRBD1. J gave up 10 bases and V 4 bases, and 9 bases lay outside the gene matches. The CDR3 runs to 14 residues. Germline CDR1 LGHNA, CDR2 YSLEER. In DNA form, the CDR3 reads TGCGCCAGCAGCCTTAGGACAGGGGGGGTTGCCTACACCTTC. Residues: CASSLRTGGVAYTF.

This clone was observed once. The chain joins TRBV4-1 to TRBJ2-7; TRBD1 matches 8 bases. The germline gives CDR1 MGHRA, CDR2 YSYEKL. The trim removed 2 bases at V and 6 bases at J, leaving 9 bases unmatched. There are 15 residues in the CDR3. In nucleotides, the CDR3 is TGCGCCAGCAGCCAATACAACCGACAGGGGAGCGAGCAGTACTTC. Protein sequence: CASSQYNRQGSEQYF.

The chain combines TRBV12-5 with TRBJ2-7, with 12 nucleotides matching TRBD2. The CDR3 is 20 residues long. V dropped 4 bases and J dropped 3; count of bases not matched to a gene: 19. The germline gives CDR1 LGHNT, CDR2 FRNRAP. In DNA, the CDR3 is TGTGCTAGTGGTTCGGGAAGAGGACTAGCGGGATCCCCTACCGTCTACGAGCAGTACTTC. Protein product: CASGSGRGLAGSPTVYEQYF.

V is TRBV7-3 and J is TRBJ2-7; maybe TRBD2 (5 bases). V lost 2 bases and J lost 1, with 9 bases in between. The CDR3 is made up of 14 amino acids. Germline V gene lookup returns CDR1 SGHTA and CDR2 FQGTGA. CDR3 region: CASSLDGDSYEQYF. The DNA of the CDR3 is TGTGCCAGCAGCTTAGACGGGGATTCCTACGAGCAGTACTTC.

CDR3 nucleotides: TGTGCCAGCAGCCCCGACATCACGACTAGTGGCTACGAGCAGTACTTC. Residues: CASSPDITTSGYEQYF. This chain uses TRBV5-4 with TRBJ2-7; D may be TRBD2 (6 bases). V was shortened by 4 bases and J by 3 bases, with 20 bases between the two germline ends. In germline, CDR1 is SGHNT, CDR2 YYREEE (reference sequence). This CDR3 is built from 16 residues.

Regarding this clone: Other DNA sequences in this specimen translate into the identical CDR3. The chain uses TRBV7-9 and TRBJ1-5; D is perhaps TRBD1 (6 bases). CDR3 length: 15 amino acids. V was clipped by 9 bases and J by 2 bases, with 17 bases between them. CDR1 is SEHNR, CDR2 FQNEAQ, per germline (reference sequence). The CDR3 reads CASSSTGSGNQPQHF. The CDR3 DNA is TGTGCCAGTAGTTCCACAGGGTCGGGCAATCAGCCCCAGCATTTT.

The CDR3 here is CASSLVGGETEAFF. Here the CDR3 DNA reads TGTGCCAGCAGCTTGGTAGGGGGCGAGACTGAAGCTTTCTTT. The chain carries TRBV5-6 and TRBJ1-1; 7 bases are shared with TRBD1. V was clipped by 0 bases and J by 5 bases; unmatched bases: 4. Germline V gene sequence: CDR1 SGHDT, CDR2 YYEEEE. This CDR3 has 14 amino acids.

The chain has TRBV4-3 and TRBJ2-1, with 9 bases identical to TRBD2. Germline V gene lookup returns CDR1 LGHNA and CDR2 YSLEER. J gave up 2 bases and V 0 bases, and 14 bases lay outside the gene matches. The length of the CDR3 is 20 residues. Here the CDR3 DNA reads TGCGCCAGCAGCCAAGATATTAGCGGGGGCCCCTTTGGGCCCTACAATGAGCAGTTCTTC. It encodes CASSQDISGGPFGPYNEQFF.

J is TRBJ2-5 and V is TRBV4-1; no definite D call. The J call may be incorrect, as the DNA end agrees better with TRBJ2-7. Germline V gives CDR1 MGHRA, CDR2 YSYEKL. The CDR3 contains 15 residues. CDR3 DNA: TGCGCCAGCAGCCAAGTAACGGAGCAGTACTACGAGCAGTACTTC. Encoded protein: CASSQVTEQYYEQYF.

This sequence joins TRBV4-2 and TRBJ1-3; TRBD1 matches 8 bases. The CDR3 length is 19 residues. Germline V gives CDR1 LGHNA, CDR2 YNFKEQ. V dropped 4 bases and J dropped 0; count of bases not matched to a gene: 14. Written as DNA, the CDR3 is TGTGCCAGCAGCCGAAAACCGGGACAGGAACGGAGCTCTGGAAACACCATATATTTT. Encoded protein: CASSRKPGQERSSGNTIYF.

V and J are TRBV5-4 and TRBJ1-3; 8 positions match TRBD1. The germline V gene encodes CDR1 SGHNT and CDR2 YYREEE (reference sequence). With V trimmed by 3 bases and J by 3 bases, 5 bases remained unmatched. The CDR3 extends over 15 amino acids. CDR3 protein: CASSSRTGFGNTIYF. The CDR3 DNA reads as TGTGCCAGCAGCTCCCGGACAGGGTTTGGAAACACCATATATTTT.

CDR3 amino acids: CASSLGGGRIYTGELFF. In nucleotides, the CDR3 is TGTGCCAGCAGCTTGGGAGGCGGGAGGATTTACACCGGGGAGCTGTTTTTT. The chain combines TRBV5-4 with TRBJ2-2; 8 bases line up with TRBD2. Germline assignment: CDR1 SGHNT and CDR2 YYREEE (reference sequence). The CDR3 length is 17 residues. Trimming at V came to 0 bases and at J to 3 bases, leaving 7 bases not matched to a gene.

The chain uses TRBV18 and TRBJ2-1; 10 bases match TRBD2. CDR1 and CDR2 from the germline V gene are KGHSH and LQKENI. This CDR3 comprises 20 residues. The J segment lost 0 bases and the V segment lost 3 bases, leaving 14 bases of the junction unmatched. The CDR3 sequence is CASSPPRFSGGLSSYNEQFF. The CDR3 bases are TGTGCCAGCTCACCTCCAAGGTTTAGCGGGGGGCTGAGCTCCTACAATGAGCAGTTCTTC.

Relative to its sample, this clone is large (0.1 to 1%). The chain recombines TRBV10-3 with TRBJ2-1, with 11 nucleotides matching TRBD2. Germline CDR1 ENHRY, CDR2 SYGVKD. This CDR3 region has 16 residues. The junction had 5 bases not matched to a gene; V was cut back by 4 bases and J by 3 bases. For the CDR3, the DNA is TGTGCCATCAGTGTGACTAGCGGGACCCTCTACAATGAGCAGTTCTTC. It encodes CAISVTSGTLYNEQFF.

The V call is TRBV4-1, the J call TRBJ1-4; D ambiguous. CDR3 length: 14 residues. Trimming removed 0 bases at V and 6 bases at J, with 8 bases between. CDR1 and CDR2 (germline): MGHRA, YSYEKL. The CDR3 protein is CASSQDSTDEKLFF. The CDR3 DNA is TGCGCCAGCAGCCAAGATTCTACGGATGAAAAACTGTTTTTT.

In its sample, this clone was seen once. The V and J genes are TRBV29-1 and TRBJ1-6, with 8 positions matching TRBD1. The CDR3 has 14 residues. V lost 5 bases, J lost 10 bases, and 10 bases stayed unmatched. In germline, CDR1 is SQVTM, CDR2 ANQGSEA. In nucleotides, the CDR3 is TGCAGCGTTCGCATCGGACAGGGAGGCTCACCCCTCCACTTT. Translation: CSVRIGQGGSPLHF. The whole variable domain, filled in from reference TRBV29-1 and TRBJ1-6, reads SAVISQKPSRDICQRGTSLTIQCQVDSQVTMMFWYRQQPGQSLTLIATANQGSEATYESGFVIDKFPISRPNLTFSTLTVSNMSPEDSSIYLCSVRIGQGGSPLHFGNGTRLTVT.

The rearrangement links TRBV7-2 to TRBJ2-3, with TRBD2 as a possible D gene (7 bases). Germline CDR1 is SGHTA and CDR2 is FQGNSA. The CDR3 runs 15 residues. V lost 3 bases and J lost 3, with 13 bases in between. The CDR3 loop reads CASSFGGPRTDTQYF. CDR3 nucleotide sequence: TGTGCCAGCAGCTTCGGGGGGCCCCGAACAGATACGCAGTATTTT.

CDR3 amino acids: CASSREGRADTQYF. CDR3 DNA: TGCGCCAGCAGCCGGGAGGGGCGGGCAGATACGCAGTATTTT. The chain links TRBV4-3 to TRBJ2-3; 7 nucleotides match TRBD2. The germline V gene has CDR1 LGHNA and CDR2 YSLEER. V dropped 4 bases and J dropped 4; count of bases not matched to a gene: 5. The CDR3 is 14 amino acids.

This sequence joins TRBV6-1 and TRBJ2-4; 11 positions agree with TRBD1. This CDR3 contains 15 residues. J lost 7 bases, V lost 6 bases, and 8 bases had no gene match. Germline values: CDR1 MNHNS, CDR2 SASEGT. CDR3 amino acids: CASRGTGGNWNIQYF. CDR3 nucleotides: TGTGCCAGCAGAGGGACAGGGGGAAATTGGAACATTCAGTACTTC.

The chain combines TRBV5-6 with TRBJ2-7; D is possibly TRBD2 (5 bases). The CDR3 is made up of 12 amino acids. Germline CDR1 and CDR2: SGHDT and YYEEEE. V was cut by 1 base and J by 12 bases, with 14 bases left in between. CDR3 DNA: TGTGCCAGCAGCTTGTTGAGCGGCCCCCGGTACTTC. Translating gives CASSLLSGPRYF.

This chain uses TRBV7-2 with TRBJ1-1; TRBD1 aligns across 7 bases. The CDR3 consists of 13 residues. Germline V lookup: CDR1 SGHTA, CDR2 FQGNSA. J was trimmed by 5 bases and V by 5 bases; bases with no gene match: 5. CDR3 sequence: CASSRQGDTEAFF. As DNA, the CDR3 is TGTGCCAGCAGCCGTCAGGGGGATACTGAAGCTTTCTTT. Full variable domain (remainder filled in from reference TRBV7-2 and TRBJ1-1): GAGVSQSPSNKVTEKGKDVELRCDPISGHTALYWYRQSLGQGLEFLIYFQGNSAPDKSGLPSDRFSAERTGGSVSTLTIQRTQQEDSAVYLCASSRQGDTEAFFGQGTRLTVV.

V and J are TRBV19 and TRBJ2-5; D uncertain. This CDR3 region has 15 residues. The germline V and J ends were trimmed by 0 bases and 4 bases, with 12 bases remaining between them. The germline V gene encodes CDR1 LNHDA and CDR2 SQIVND (reference sequence). CDR3 amino acids: CASSIDVTDLETQYF. In nucleotides, the CDR3 is TGTGCCAGTAGTATAGATGTCACAGACCTAGAGACCCAGTACTTC.